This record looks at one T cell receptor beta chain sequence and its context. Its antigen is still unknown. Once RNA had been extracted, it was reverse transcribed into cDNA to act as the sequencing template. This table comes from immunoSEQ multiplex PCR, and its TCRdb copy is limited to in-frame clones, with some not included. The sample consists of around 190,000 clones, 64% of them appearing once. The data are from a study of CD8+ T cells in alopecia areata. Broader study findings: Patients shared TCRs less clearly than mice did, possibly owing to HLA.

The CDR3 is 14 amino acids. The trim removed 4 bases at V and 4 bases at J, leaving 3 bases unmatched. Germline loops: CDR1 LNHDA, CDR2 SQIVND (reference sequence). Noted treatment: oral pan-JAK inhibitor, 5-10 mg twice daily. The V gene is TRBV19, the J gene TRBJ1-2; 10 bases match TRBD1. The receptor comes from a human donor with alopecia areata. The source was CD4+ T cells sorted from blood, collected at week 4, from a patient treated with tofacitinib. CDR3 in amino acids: CASSTRDRGYGYTF. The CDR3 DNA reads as TGTGCCAGTAGTACCCGGGACAGGGGCTATGGCTACACCTTC.